The clone carrying this T cell receptor (beta chain) has ten or more counts. With V trimmed by 4 bases and J by 7 bases, 8 bases remained unmatched. Looked up from germline, CDR1 is MNHEY and CDR2 is SVGAGI. CDR3 length equals 16 residues. These data belong to a study of read filtering for tumor transcriptome and immune sequencing. From 300 to 450 ng of RNA, a library with molecular barcoded alpha/delta and beta/gamma adaptors was made. Via MiXCR, TCRdb re-called the reads, giving one row per CDR3 protein. The sample has under 30,000 distinct CDR3 sequences, under 25% seen once; the top ten hold about 50%.

The chain has TRBV6-5 and TRBJ2-2; 11 positions match TRBD2. Material: a population of CD138-negative cells sorted from bone marrow. This clonotype was sampled from a donor aged 40 or older with multiple myeloma. The CDR3 nucleotides read TGTGCCAGCAGTTTGTTAGCGGGGGGGCCCCGCGGGGAGCTGTTTTTT. Translating gives CASSLLAGGPRGELFF.